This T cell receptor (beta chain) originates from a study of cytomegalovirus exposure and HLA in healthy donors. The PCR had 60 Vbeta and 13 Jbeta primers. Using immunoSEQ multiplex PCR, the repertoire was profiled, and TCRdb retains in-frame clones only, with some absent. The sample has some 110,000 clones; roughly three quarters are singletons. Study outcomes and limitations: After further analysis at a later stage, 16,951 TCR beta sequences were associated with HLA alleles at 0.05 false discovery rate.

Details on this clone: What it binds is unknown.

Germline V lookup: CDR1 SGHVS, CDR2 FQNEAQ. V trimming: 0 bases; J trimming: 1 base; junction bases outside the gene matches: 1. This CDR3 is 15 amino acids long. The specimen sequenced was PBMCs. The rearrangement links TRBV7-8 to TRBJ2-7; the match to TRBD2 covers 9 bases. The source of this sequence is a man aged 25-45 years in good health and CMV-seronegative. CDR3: CASSLASGRSYEQYF. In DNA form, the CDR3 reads TGTGCCAGCAGCTTAGCCAGCGGGAGGTCCTACGAGCAGTACTTC.